A selection of T cell receptor beta chains follows, all from one sample in a study of T cell responses to AZD1222 COVID-19 vaccine. Assay used: immunoSEQ multiplex PCR; TCRdb lists only in-frame clones, some missing. Among about 120,000 clones listed, around 86% were seen once. The source material was peripheral blood, sampled on day 0 of AZD1222 vaccination. These receptors all come from an adult in good health. Both conserved end residues are part of each CDR3. The order of the fields is clone size, V gene, D gene, J gene, CDR3 DNA, CDR3 protein. D genes are given only for firm matches. Size is omitted from some rows. Given values are once, few, many or a class for expanded clones.

-,TRBV4-1,-,TRBJ1-3,TGCGCCAGCAGCCAAATGGCGAGCTCTGGAAACACCATATATTTT,CASSQMASSGNTIYF
once,TRBV18,-,TRBJ2-7,TGTGCCAGCTCCCCGCCAGGGATACACGAGCAGTACTTC,CASSPPGIHEQYF
-,TRBV28,-,TRBJ2-7,TGTGCCAGCAGTTTATATGGCGAGCGAAGCTCCTACGAGCAGTACTTC,CASSLYGERSSYEQYF
-,TRBV27,-,TRBJ1-4,TGTGCCAGCAGTTTCGGACGGATGAATGAAAAACTGTTTTTT,CASSFGRMNEKLFF
-,TRBV7-9,-,TRBJ1-4,TGTGCCAGCAGCCGAGGGGACACGGCTTATGTGGAACTGTTTTTT,CASSRGDTAYVELFF
-,TRBV6-6,-,TRBJ1-2,TGTGCCAGCAGTCCCTATCAGGAATTGGGTGGCTACACCTTC,CASSPYQELGGYTF
few,TRBV19,TRBD1,TRBJ1-5,TGTGCCAGTAGCAAGGGGCCGACAGGGGCCAGCAATCAGCCCCAGCATTTT,CASSKGPTGASNQPQHF
-,TRBV7-2,-,TRBJ1-2,TGTGCCAGCACCCAGTGGGGGGCATCGGGTGGCTACACCTTC,CASTQWGASGGYTF
-,TRBV7-8,-,TRBJ2-3,TGTGCCAGCAGCCTTGTCGCTAGCCTATGGACAGATACGCAGTATTTT,CASSLVASLWTDTQYF
-,TRBV7-6,-,TRBJ1-3,TGTGCCAGCAGCTTAAATTTCAGGACAAATAAGTTAGACACCATATATTTT,CASSLNFRTNKLDTIYF
-,TRBV11-1,-,TRBJ1-1,TGTGCCAGCAGCCCTGGGCAGGGTGGCACTGAAGCTTTCTTT,CASSPGQGGTEAFF
-,TRBV4-3,-,TRBJ2-1,TGCGCCAGCAGCCAAGATCGCTGGGGTAGCTCCTACAATGAGCAGTTCTTC,CASSQDRWGSSYNEQFF
-,TRBV20-1,-,TRBJ1-5,TGCAGTGCTAGTCTGGGCGGGGGAGGTCAGCCCCAGCATTTT,CSASLGGGGQPQHF
-,TRBV28,-,TRBJ1-1,TGTGCCAGCAGTTTCGCTGGAACGATGAACACTGAAGCTTTCTTT,CASSFAGTMNTEAFF
-,TRBV29-1,-,TRBJ2-1,TGCAGCGTATCGCCCTCTTACAATGAGCAGTTCTTC,CSVSPSYNEQFF
-,TRBV19,TRBD1,TRBJ2-2,TGTGCCATCCGGGACAGATTAAACACCGGGGAGCTGTTTTTT,CAIRDRLNTGELFF
few,TRBV7-2,-,TRBJ2-7,TGTGCCAGCAGCTTTAACGACTTCTTAGCAGACTCTAGCTCCTACGAGCAGTACTTC,CASSFNDFLADSSSYEQYF
-,TRBV3-1/TRBV3-2,TRBD1,TRBJ2-3,TGTGCCAGCAGCCAAGATAGGACAGGGTTCACAGATACGCAGTATTTT,CASSQDRTGFTDTQYF
once,TRBV27,-,TRBJ1-5,TGTGCCAGCAGTTTAGCCAGTTGGGGCAATCAGCCCCAGCATTTT,CASSLASWGNQPQHF
-,TRBV25-1,-,TRBJ2-3,TGTGCCAGCAGTGGTCTTATGGGCACAGATACGCAGTATTTT,CASSGLMGTDTQYF
-,TRBV5-1,-,TRBJ2-7,TGCGCCAGCAGCTTGGGGCAGGGCGGCGAGCAGTACTTC,CASSLGQGGEQYF
-,TRBV7-9,-,TRBJ1-2,TGTGCCAGCAGCTTAGTCCGGAATGGCTACACCTTC,CASSLVRNGYTF